This TCR beta chain is drawn from a study of T cells in Graves' hyperthyroidism and ophthalmopathy. Study-wide results and caveats: Blood also carried most thyroid clonotypes expanded above 0.001.

The CDR3 is 15 residues long. The germline gives CDR1 SGHTA, CDR2 FQGNSA. Between the trimmed V and J ends, which lost 5 bases and 9 bases, there was a span of 20 bases. What was amplified from RNA transcripts were TCR beta CDR3 regions. The HTBI primer set served for first-round RT-PCR of the TCR CDR3. TCRdb reprocessed the multiplex PCR reads with MiXCR, giving one entry per CDR3 protein. Seen here are approximately 400,000 distinct CDR3 sequences, less than 20% observed once, and the top ten hold about a quarter. Uncontrolled infections, other autoimmune diseases, pregnancy or lactation led to exclusion of patients. As regards this clonotype: Its antigen is not known.

This TCR was recovered from a woman aged 18-30 years with Graves' hyperthyroidism that later progressed to Graves' ophthalmopathy. The sample taken for sequencing was blood. The chain recombines TRBV7-2 with TRBJ2-1; possible D gene TRBD2, 6 bases. In DNA, the CDR3 is TGTGCCAGCAGCCTCAGGAGGGCCCCCTCAGGTGAGCAGTTCTTC. The encoded protein is CASSLRRAPSGEQFF.